This T cell receptor beta chain was retrieved from a study of cytomegalovirus exposure and HLA in healthy donors. A multiplex PCR was run with 60 Vbeta primers and 13 Jbeta primers. TCRdb keeps only in-frame clones here, not all; method: immunoSEQ multiplex PCR. The sample has around 190,000 clones, approximately 80% seen once. To note about this clone: It is likely a read error, because the conserved phenylalanine at the end of the CDR3 is missing. The DNA is omitted, as the CDR3 cannot be located on it reliably, and the CDR3 follows TCRdb's listing.

Specimen: PBMCs. The clonotype was recovered from a woman in her 40s in good health and CMV-seronegative.

The CDR3 region is CASSEVPTGTHI. The genes are TRBV6-1 and TRBJ1-1; whether TRBD1, the table's D call, matches the DNA was not checked. Germline values: CDR1 MNHNS, CDR2 SASEGT. The CDR3 totals 12 residues, both ends included.